This is a list of T cell receptor beta chains from one sample in a study of blood T cell repertoires in COVID-19. Repertoires were generated with immunoSEQ multiplex PCR, while TCRdb's copy carries only in-frame clones and drops some. Of about 310,000 clones in the sample, 80% to 90% are singletons; the top ten hold 2.2%. The material sequenced was PBMCs or T cells enriched from blood (not recorded which). Source of these receptors: a man aged 30 to 39 who had recovered from COVID-19. Both conserved end residues are part of each CDR3. D genes are given only for firm matches. A clone size is listed for some rows: how often the clone was seen (once, few, many), or a class if it is expanded.

d_call j_call clone_size v_call cdr3_nt cdr3_aa
TRBD2 TRBJ2-6 - TRBV18 TGTGCCAGCTCACTTAGCGGGAACTCTGGGGCCAACGTCCTGACTTTC CASSLSGNSGANVLTF
- TRBJ1-2 - TRBV6-5 TGTGCCAGCAGTTCTCGGGAAGACTATGGCTACACCTTC CASSSREDYGYTF
TRBD2 TRBJ2-2 - TRBV6-5 TGTGCCAGCGGTCTAGCGGCAAACACCGGGGAGCTGTTTTTT CASGLAANTGELFF
- TRBJ2-7 - TRBV4-2 TGTGCCAGCAGCCAAGCCTCTCGGGTGGGGGGGCCAAGCGAGCAGTACTTC CASSQASRVGGPSEQYF
TRBD1 TRBJ2-5 - TRBV5-1 TGCGCCAGCAGCTTGACCGGGACAGGGGGAATGTTCCAAGAGACCCAGTACTTC CASSLTGTGGMFQETQYF
TRBD2 TRBJ2-7 - TRBV12-3/TRBV12-4 TGTGCCAGCAAGTATAGCGGGGTATACGAGCAGTACTTC CASKYSGVYEQYF
- TRBJ1-6 - TRBV6-9 TGTGCCAGCAATACCGGGCCGGGAGGAGGTTCACCCCTCCACTTT CASNTGPGGGSPLHF
- TRBJ1-2 once TRBV15 TGTGCCACCAGCAGAGACGGTTTAGGCTACACCTTC CATSRDGLGYTF
TRBD1 TRBJ2-6 - TRBV19 TGTGCCAGTAGGTCCCGGGACAGGGCTGGGGCCAACGTCCTGACTTTC CASRSRDRAGANVLTF
- TRBJ1-2 - TRBV7-2 TGTGCCAGCAGCTTAGCGGGCGGGGGGGACTATGGCTACACCTTC CASSLAGGGDYGYTF
- TRBJ1-2 - TRBV11-3 TGTGCCAGCAGCACCATCGACACCCAGGGCTACACCTTC CASSTIDTQGYTF
TRBD1 TRBJ2-2 - TRBV2 TGTGCCATCCCGGGACAGGGGGCTATCGGGGAGCTGTTTTTT CAIPGQGAIGELFF
- TRBJ2-2 - TRBV9 TGTGCCAGCAGCGTAGAATCCAGGGTGAACACCGGGGAGCTGTTTTTT CASSVESRVNTGELFF
- TRBJ2-2 once TRBV18 TGTGCCAGCTCACCCCGCGGTGGCACCGGGGAGCTGTTTTTT CASSPRGGTGELFF
TRBD1 TRBJ1-2 - TRBV7-3 TGTGCCAGCAGCCCAGGGGGCGGAAACCGCTATGGCTACACCTTC CASSPGGGNRYGYTF
- TRBJ2-5 once TRBV5-1 TGCGCCAGCAGCTTGGAGAGGGGGGGTAACCAAGAGACCCAGTACTTC CASSLERGGNQETQYF
- TRBJ1-5 - TRBV11-2 TGTGCCAGCAGCTTGACGTCCCAGGGTAATCAGCCCCAGCATTTT CASSLTSQGNQPQHF
TRBD2 TRBJ2-5 - TRBV2 TGTGCCAGCACAGGCGGGAGAGAGACCCAGTACTTC CASTGGRETQYF
- TRBJ1-1 - TRBV11-2 TGTGCCAGCAGCTTGAGCAGGATGGGCACTGAAGCTTTCTTT CASSLSRMGTEAFF
- TRBJ2-3 - TRBV13 TGTGCCAGCAGCTTAGTATCGCCAGGGTTCACAGATACGCAGTATTTT CASSLVSPGFTDTQYF
- TRBJ1-2 - TRBV19 TGTGCCAGTAGTATCGGACACTTGGTCAACTATGGCTACACCTTC CASSIGHLVNYGYTF
TRBD1 TRBJ2-1 - TRBV7-2 TGTGCCAGCAGCTTTAGGCCGGGACAGGTTTACAATGAGCAGTTCTTC CASSFRPGQVYNEQFF
TRBD1 TRBJ1-4 - TRBV19 TGTGCCAGTAAGGGACAGTCGATTAATGAAAAACTGTTTTTT CASKGQSINEKLFF
- TRBJ2-7 - TRBV7-9 TGTGCCAGCAGCTTTTCCGGCTCCTACGAGCAGTACTTC CASSFSGSYEQYF
- TRBJ1-1 - TRBV7-9 TGTGCCAGCAGCTCAGGTGGGACGGGAGACACTGAAGCTTTCTTT CASSSGGTGDTEAFF
TRBD1 TRBJ1-1 - TRBV7-3 TGTGCCAGCAGCTTAAAAGGGGGCGCGGGTGAAGCTTTCTTT CASSLKGGAGEAFF
- TRBJ1-1 - TRBV11-1 TGTGCCAGCAGCACGACACAAGACGGTGAAGCTTTCTTT CASSTTQDGEAFF
- TRBJ2-7 - TRBV18 TGTGCCAGCTCACCAAGCCAGACTTCATTGAACGAGCAGTACTTC CASSPSQTSLNEQYF
TRBD1 TRBJ1-2 - TRBV5-1 TGCGCCAGCAGCTTGGAAGTCCCCGGGACAGGGAAGCCCTATGGCTACACCTTC CASSLEVPGTGKPYGYTF
- TRBJ2-5 - TRBV5-5 TGTGCCAGCAGCTTCAGGTTCCAAGAGACCCAGTACTTC CASSFRFQETQYF
- TRBJ2-3 - TRBV29-1 TGCAGCGTTGATGAGGGCCCAGATACGCAGTATTTT CSVDEGPDTQYF
- TRBJ1-5 - TRBV3-1/TRBV3-2 TGTGCCAGCAGCCCGGGACAAGAAAATCAGCCCCAGCATTTT CASSPGQENQPQHF
- TRBJ2-3 - TRBV2 TGTGCCAGCAGCGCCCAGGCGGGCGATACGCAGTATTTT CASSAQAGDTQYF
- TRBJ1-2 once TRBV25-1 TGTGCCAGCAGCCGCCGGGTTGGGGGGGATTATGGCTACACCTTC CASSRRVGGDYGYTF
- TRBJ2-6 - TRBV5-1 TGCGCCAGCAGCTTACAGGGTTCTGGGGCCAACGTCCTGACTTTC CASSLQGSGANVLTF
TRBD1 TRBJ1-1 - TRBV7-9 TGTGCCAGCAGCTTAGCGGGGACAGGGAGGACTGAAGCTTTCTTT CASSLAGTGRTEAFF
TRBD1 TRBJ2-1 - TRBV5-5 TGTGCCAGCAGCCCGGGTCTCGGGACAGGGGGCGTAAGTGAGCAGTTCTTC CASSPGLGTGGVSEQFF
TRBD2 TRBJ2-2 - TRBV7-9 TGTGCCAGCAGATTGACTAGCGGGGGGGCTAACGGGGAGCTGTTTTTT CASRLTSGGANGELFF
TRBD1 TRBJ2-5 - TRBV5-1 TGCGCCAGCGGAACCACAGGGGCAGGGGAGACCCAGTACTTC CASGTTGAGETQYF